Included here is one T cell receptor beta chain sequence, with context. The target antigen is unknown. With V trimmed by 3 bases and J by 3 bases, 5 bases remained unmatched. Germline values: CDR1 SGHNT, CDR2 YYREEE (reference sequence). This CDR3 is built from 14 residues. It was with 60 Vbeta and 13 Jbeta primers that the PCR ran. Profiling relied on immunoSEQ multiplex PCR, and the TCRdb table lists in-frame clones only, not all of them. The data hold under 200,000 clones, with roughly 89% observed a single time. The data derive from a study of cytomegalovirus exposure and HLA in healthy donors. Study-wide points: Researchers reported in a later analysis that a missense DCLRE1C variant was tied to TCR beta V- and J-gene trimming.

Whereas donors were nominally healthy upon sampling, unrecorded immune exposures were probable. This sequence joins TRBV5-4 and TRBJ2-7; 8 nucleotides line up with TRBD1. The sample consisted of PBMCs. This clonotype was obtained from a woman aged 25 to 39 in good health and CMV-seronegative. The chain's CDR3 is CASSSGQVIYEQYF. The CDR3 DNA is TGTGCCAGCAGCTCGGGACAGGTGATCTACGAGCAGTACTTC. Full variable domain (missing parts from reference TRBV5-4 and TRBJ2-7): ETGVTQSPTHLIKTRGQQVTLRCSSQSGHNTVSWYQQALGQGPQFIFQYYREEENGRGNFPPRFSGLQFPNYSSELNVNALELDDSALYLCASSSGQVIYEQYFGPGTRLTVT.